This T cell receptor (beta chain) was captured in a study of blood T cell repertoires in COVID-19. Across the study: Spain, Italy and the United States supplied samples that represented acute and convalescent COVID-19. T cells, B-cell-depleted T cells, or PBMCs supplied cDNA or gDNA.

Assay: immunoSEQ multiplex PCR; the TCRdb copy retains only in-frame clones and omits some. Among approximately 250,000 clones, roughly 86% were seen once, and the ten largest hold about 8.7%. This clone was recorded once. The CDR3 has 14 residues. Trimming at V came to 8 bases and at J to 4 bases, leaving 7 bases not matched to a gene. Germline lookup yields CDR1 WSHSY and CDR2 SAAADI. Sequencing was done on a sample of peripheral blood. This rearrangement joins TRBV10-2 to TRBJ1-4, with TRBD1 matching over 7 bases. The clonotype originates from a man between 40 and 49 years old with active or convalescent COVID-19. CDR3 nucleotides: TGCGCCAGCCGGACAGGACCAAATAATGAAAAACTGTTTTTT. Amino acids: CASRTGPNNEKLFF.